This T cell receptor beta chain derives from a study of shared clonotypes between healthy human individuals. Study-level information: Researchers drew samples from two women and a few men aged 18 to 49.

Positive CCR7 selection of CD45RO-negative cells yielded the naive CD8 cells, and terminally differentiated effector memory CD45RA+ cells were excluded. Healthy adults negative for HIV, lacking recent acute infections or vaccinations, served as donors. Germline V gene sequence: CDR1 SGHVS, CDR2 FNYEAQ. The CDR3 extends over 16 amino acids. The trim removed 0 bases at V and 4 bases at J, leaving 5 bases unmatched. The repertoire was sequenced with immunoSEQ multiplex PCR; TCRdb's copy has only in-frame clones and lacks some. The repertoire includes millions of clones, 85% to 95% of them detected once, and over 1.5% sits in the top ten.

The sample comprised naive CD8+ T cells from PBMCs. This chain uses TRBV7-6 with TRBJ2-1; 8 bases align to TRBD2. This clonotype was sampled from a man between 18 and 29 years old in good health. Some clones in this sample may be carry-over from other donors' samples. This CDR3 is CASSLAPSGLYNEQFF. The CDR3 region has the DNA TGTGCCAGCAGCTTAGCGCCTAGCGGGCTGTACAATGAGCAGTTCTTC.